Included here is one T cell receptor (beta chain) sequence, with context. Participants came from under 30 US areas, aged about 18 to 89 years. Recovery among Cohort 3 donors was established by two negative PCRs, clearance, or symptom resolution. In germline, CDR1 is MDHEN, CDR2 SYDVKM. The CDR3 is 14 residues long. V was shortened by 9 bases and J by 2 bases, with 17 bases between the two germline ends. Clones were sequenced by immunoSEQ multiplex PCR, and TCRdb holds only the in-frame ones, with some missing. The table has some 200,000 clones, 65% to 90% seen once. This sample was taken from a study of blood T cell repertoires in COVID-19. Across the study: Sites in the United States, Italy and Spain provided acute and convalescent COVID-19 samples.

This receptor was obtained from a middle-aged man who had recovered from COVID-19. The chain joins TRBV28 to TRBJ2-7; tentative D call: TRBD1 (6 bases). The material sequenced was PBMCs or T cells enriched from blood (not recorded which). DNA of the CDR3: TGTGCCAGTCTTCCCGGGACACGGACCTACGAGCAGTACTTC. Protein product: CASLPGTRTYEQYF. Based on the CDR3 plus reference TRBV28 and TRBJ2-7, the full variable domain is DVKVTQSSRYLVKRTGEKVFLECVQDMDHENMFWYRQDPGLGLRLIYFSYDVKMKEKGDIPEGYSVSREKKERFSLILESASTNQTSMYLCASLPGTRTYEQYFGPGTRLTVT.